This T cell receptor beta chain is from a study of T-cell memory formation after mild COVID-19. There are a few counts of this clonotype. TCRalpha and TCRbeta libraries used 5'RACE with constant-segment primers and UMIs. Using its own MiXCR run on the 5' RACE reads, TCRdb lists one record per CDR3 protein. This sample has 470,000 or so distinct CDR3 sequences, with roughly 18% found just once. This receptor was obtained from an adult woman who had mild COVID-19 (a few samples of this study predate the infection). Cell type and time point are not known. The sequenced material came from PBMCs or a T cell subset sorted from them (not recorded which).

CDR3 region: CASTPLAGEDEQYF. The CDR3 DNA follows: TGCGCCAGCACCCCCCTAGCGGGAGAGGACGAGCAGTACTTC. The chain couples TRBV5-1 to TRBJ2-7, with 10 nucleotides matching TRBD2. The CDR3 sequence is 14 residues long. V lost 6 bases and J lost 5; bases outside the gene matches: 8. The germline V gene encodes CDR1 SGHRS and CDR2 YFSETQ.